This T cell receptor beta chain was recovered during a study of blood T cell repertoires in COVID-19. The CDR3 is 13 residues long. V lost 4 bases, J lost 2 bases, and 8 bases lay in between. Per germline, CDR1 SNHLY and CDR2 FYNNEI. Study processing details: Amplification of reference gene primers provided the estimated nucleated cell counts. Produced via immunoSEQ multiplex PCR; TCRdb's table is partial and in-frame only. V, J and clone size reflect that table, while D and trimming were determined from the DNA. This table holds about 280,000 clones, approximately 88% found once. The sample taken for sequencing was peripheral blood. The source of this sequence is a man in his forties or fifties with acute or convalescent COVID-19. The chain joins TRBV2 to TRBJ2-5; the D gene is possibly TRBD2 (5 bases). The CDR3 DNA is TGTGCCAGCAGTGGGTCGGGGCAAGAGACCCAGTACTTC. This codes for CASSGSGQETQYF.